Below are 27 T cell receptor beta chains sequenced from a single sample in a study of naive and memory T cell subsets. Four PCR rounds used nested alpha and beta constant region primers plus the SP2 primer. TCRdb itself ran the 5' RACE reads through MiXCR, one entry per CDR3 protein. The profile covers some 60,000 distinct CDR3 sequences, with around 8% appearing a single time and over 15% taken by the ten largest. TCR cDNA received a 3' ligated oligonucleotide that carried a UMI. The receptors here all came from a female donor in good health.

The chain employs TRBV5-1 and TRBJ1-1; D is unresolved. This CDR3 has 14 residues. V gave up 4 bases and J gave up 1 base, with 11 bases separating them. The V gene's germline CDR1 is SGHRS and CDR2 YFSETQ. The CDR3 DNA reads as TGCGCCAGCAGCGGGCGGCTGTCGAACACTGAAGCTTTCTTT. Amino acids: CASSGRLSNTEAFF.

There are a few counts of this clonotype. CDR3 protein: CASSAGGGPAYEQYF. In nucleotides, the CDR3 is TGTGCCAGCAGCGCCGGCGGGGGGCCCGCCTACGAGCAGTACTTC. The V call is TRBV9, the J call TRBJ2-7; 8 nucleotides align to TRBD2. The V gene end was trimmed by 3 bases and the J gene end by 2 bases; junction bases not matched to a gene: 7. The CDR3 runs to 15 residues. CDR1 is SGDLS, CDR2 YYNGEE, per germline.

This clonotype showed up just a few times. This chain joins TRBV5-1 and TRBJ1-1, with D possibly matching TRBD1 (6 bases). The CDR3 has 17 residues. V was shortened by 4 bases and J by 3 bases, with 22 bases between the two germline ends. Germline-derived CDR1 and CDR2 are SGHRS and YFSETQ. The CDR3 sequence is CASSGTGNKLGDTEAFF. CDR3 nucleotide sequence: TGCGCCAGCAGCGGTACAGGGAACAAACTGGGGGACACTGAAGCTTTCTTT.

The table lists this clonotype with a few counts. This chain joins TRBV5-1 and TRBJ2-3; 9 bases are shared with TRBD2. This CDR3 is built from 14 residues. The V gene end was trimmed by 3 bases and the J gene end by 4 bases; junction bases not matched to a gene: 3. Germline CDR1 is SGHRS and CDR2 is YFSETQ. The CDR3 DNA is TGCGCCAGCAGCTGGGGGACTAGCCCAGATACGCAGTATTTT. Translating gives CASSWGTSPDTQYF.

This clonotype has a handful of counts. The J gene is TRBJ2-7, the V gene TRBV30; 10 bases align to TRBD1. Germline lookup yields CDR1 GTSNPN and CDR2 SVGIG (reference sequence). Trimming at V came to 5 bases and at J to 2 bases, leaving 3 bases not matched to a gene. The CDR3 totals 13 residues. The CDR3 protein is CAWSGTGAYEQYF. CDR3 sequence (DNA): TGTGCCTGGTCCGGGACAGGGGCCTACGAGCAGTACTTC.

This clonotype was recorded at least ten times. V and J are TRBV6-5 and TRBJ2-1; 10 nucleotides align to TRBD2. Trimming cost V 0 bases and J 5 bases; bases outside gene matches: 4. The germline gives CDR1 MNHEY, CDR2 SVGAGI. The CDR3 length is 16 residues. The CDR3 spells CASSYSLAGGNNEQFF. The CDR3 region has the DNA TGTGCCAGCAGTTACTCGTTAGCGGGGGGCAACAATGAGCAGTTCTTC.

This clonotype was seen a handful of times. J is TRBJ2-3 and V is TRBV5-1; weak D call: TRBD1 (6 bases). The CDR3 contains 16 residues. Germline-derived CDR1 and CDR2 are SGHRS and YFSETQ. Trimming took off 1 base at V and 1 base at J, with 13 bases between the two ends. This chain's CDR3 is CASSLPAAGGTDTQYF. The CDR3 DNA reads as TGCGCCAGCAGCTTGCCAGCGGCAGGGGGCACAGATACGCAGTATTTT.

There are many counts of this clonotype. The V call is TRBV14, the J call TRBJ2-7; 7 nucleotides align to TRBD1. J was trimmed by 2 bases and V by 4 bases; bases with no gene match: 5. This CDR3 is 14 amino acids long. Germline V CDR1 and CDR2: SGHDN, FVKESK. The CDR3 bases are TGTGCCAGCAGCCTCCGGGACAGACCCTACGAGCAGTACTTC. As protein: CASSLRDRPYEQYF.

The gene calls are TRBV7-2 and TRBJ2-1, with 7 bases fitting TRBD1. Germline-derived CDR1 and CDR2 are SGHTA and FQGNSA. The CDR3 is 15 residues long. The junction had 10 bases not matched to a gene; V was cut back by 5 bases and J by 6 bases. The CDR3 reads CASSPGQVKGNEQFF. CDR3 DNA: TGTGCCAGCAGCCCTGGACAGGTAAAGGGCAATGAGCAGTTCTTC.

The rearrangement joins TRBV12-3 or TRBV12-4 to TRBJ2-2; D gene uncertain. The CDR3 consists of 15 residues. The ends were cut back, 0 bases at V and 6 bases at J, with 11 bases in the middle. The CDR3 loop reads CASSLAGSQAGELFF. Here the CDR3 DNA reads TGTGCCAGCAGTTTAGCGGGATCCCAGGCCGGGGAGCTGTTTTTT.

The CDR3 DNA sequence: TGTGCCAGCTCGCCTCTGGGGGAGACTGAAGCTTTCTTT. This sequence encodes CASSPLGETEAFF. The gene calls are TRBV18 and TRBJ1-1, with D tentatively TRBD1 (5 bases). The CDR3 sequence is 13 residues long. Trimming took 6 bases from V and 5 from J, leaving 13 bases between them. The germline gives CDR1 KGHSH, CDR2 LQKENI.

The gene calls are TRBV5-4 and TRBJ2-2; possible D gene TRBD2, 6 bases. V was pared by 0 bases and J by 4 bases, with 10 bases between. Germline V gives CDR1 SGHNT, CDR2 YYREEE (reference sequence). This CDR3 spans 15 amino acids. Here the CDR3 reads CASSLASGLTGELFF. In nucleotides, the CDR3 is TGTGCCAGCAGCTTGGCCTCGGGACTCACCGGGGAGCTGTTTTTT.

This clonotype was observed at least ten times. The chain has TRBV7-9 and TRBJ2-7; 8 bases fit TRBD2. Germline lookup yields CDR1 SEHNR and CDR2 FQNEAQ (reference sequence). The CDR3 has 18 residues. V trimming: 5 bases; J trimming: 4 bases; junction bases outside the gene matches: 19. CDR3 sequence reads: CASSRTGTSMDPGYEQYF. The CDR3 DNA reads TGTGCCAGCAGCAGAACCGGGACTAGTATGGACCCCGGGTACGAGCAGTACTTC.

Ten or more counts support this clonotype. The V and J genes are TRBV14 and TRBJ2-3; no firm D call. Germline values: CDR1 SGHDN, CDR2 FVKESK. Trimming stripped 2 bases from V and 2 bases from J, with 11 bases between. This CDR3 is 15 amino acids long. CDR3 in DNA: TGTGCCAGCAGCCAATTCGGCCTCGTCACAGATACGCAGTATTTT. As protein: CASSQFGLVTDTQYF.

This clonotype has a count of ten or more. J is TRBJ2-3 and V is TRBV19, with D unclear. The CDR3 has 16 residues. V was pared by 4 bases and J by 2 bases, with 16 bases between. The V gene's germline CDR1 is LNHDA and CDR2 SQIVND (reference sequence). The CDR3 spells CASSNNRGAITDTQYF. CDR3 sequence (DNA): TGTGCCAGTAGTAATAACAGAGGCGCTATCACAGATACGCAGTATTTT.

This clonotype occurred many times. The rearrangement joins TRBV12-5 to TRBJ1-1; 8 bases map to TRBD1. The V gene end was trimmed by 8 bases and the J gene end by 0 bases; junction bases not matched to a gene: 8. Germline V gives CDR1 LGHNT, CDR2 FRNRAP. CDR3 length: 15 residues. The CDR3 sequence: CASSDRGRMNTEAFF. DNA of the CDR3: TGTGCTAGTTCAGACAGGGGCCGCATGAACACTGAAGCTTTCTTT.

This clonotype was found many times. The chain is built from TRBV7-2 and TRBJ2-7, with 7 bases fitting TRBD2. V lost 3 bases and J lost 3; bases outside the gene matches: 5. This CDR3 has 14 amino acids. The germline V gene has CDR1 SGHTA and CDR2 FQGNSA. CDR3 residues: CASSFTSVVYEQYF. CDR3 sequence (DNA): TGTGCCAGCAGCTTTACTAGCGTAGTCTACGAGCAGTACTTC.

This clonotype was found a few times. The CDR3 DNA follows: TGTGCCAGCAGCCAAGTGCGTGATGTATACCTGAACACTGACGGAGCTTTCTTT. It is translated as CASSQVRDVYLNTDGAFF. The chain couples TRBV3-1 to TRBJ1-1, with D hard to call. Deletions cut 1 base from V and 10 bases from J, with 28 bases between. This CDR3 has 18 residues. Germline V gene lookup returns CDR1 LGHDT and CDR2 YNNKEL (reference sequence).

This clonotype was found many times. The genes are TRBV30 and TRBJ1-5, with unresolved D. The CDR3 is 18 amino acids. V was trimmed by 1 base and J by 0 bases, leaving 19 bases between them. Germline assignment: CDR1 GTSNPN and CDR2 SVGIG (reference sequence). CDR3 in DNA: TGTGCCTGGAGTGAGAAAGGGCCCTCTTCTTATAGCAATCAGCCCCAGCATTTT. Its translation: CAWSEKGPSSYSNQPQHF.

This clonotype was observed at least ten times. DNA for the CDR3: TGTGCCAGCAGTCTCGATCACATAAACTACGAGCAGTACTTC. This translates into CASSLDHINYEQYF. The genes are TRBV12-3 or TRBV12-4 and TRBJ2-7; D not certain. Trimming took 5 bases from V and 3 from J, leaving 14 bases between them. The CDR3 runs to 14 residues.

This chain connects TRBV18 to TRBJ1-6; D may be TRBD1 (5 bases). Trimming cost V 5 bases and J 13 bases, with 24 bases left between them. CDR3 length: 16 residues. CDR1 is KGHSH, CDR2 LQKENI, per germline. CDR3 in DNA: TGTGCCAGCTCATCTGGGGGGGTACAGACACCCCGTCCCCTCCACTTT. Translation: CASSSGGVQTPRPLHF.

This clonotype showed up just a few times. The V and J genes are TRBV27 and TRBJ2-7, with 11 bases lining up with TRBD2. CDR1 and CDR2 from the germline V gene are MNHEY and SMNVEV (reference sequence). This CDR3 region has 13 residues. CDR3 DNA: TGTGCAACTAGCGGGAGACGTGCCTACGAGCAGTACTTC. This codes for CATSGRRAYEQYF.

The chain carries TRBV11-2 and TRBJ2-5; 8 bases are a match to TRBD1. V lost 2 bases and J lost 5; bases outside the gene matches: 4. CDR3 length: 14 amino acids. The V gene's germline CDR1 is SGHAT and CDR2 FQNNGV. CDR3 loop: CASSLHRGFETQYF. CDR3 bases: TGTGCCAGCAGCTTACACAGGGGGTTTGAGACCCAGTACTTC.

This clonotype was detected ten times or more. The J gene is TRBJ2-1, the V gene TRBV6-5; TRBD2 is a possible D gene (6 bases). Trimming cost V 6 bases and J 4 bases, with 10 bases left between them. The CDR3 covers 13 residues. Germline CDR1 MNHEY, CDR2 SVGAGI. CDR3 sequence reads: CASRGTAYNEQFF. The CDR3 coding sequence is TGTGCCAGCAGGGGGACTGCATACAATGAGCAGTTCTTC.

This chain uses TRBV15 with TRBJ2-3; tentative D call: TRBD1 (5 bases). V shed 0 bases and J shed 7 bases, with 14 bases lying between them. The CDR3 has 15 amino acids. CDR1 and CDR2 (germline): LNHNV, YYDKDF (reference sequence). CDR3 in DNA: TGTGCCACCAGCAGAGATCGGCAGGGAACGTATACGCAGTATTTT. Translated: CATSRDRQGTYTQYF. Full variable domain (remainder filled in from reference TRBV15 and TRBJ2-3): DAMVIQNPRYQVTQFGKPVTLSCSQTLNHNVMYWYQQKSSQAPKLLFHYYDKDFNNEADTPDNFQSRRPNTSFCFLDIRSPGLGDTAMYLCATSRDRQGTYTQYFGPGTRLTVL.

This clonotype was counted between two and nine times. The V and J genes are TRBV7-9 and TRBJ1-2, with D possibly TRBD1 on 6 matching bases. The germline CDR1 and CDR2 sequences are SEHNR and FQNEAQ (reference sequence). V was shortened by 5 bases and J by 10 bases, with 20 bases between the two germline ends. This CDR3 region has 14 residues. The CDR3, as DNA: TGTGCCAGCAGCCATAACAGGGCCACGTTCGTCTACACCTTC. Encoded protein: CASSHNRATFVYTF.

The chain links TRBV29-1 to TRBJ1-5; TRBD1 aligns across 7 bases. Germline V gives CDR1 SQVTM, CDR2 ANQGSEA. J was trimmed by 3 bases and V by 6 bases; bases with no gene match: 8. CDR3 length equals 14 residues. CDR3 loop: CSVVETGLNQPQHF. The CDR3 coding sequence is TGCAGCGTCGTTGAGACAGGGCTCAATCAGCCCCAGCATTTT.